Here is one T cell receptor beta chain with its context. This specimen comes from a study of blood T cell repertoires in COVID-19. Using immunoSEQ multiplex PCR, the repertoire was profiled, and TCRdb retains in-frame clones only, with some absent. The sample yields fewer than 150,000 clones, more than 75% seen once. The clonotype was recovered from a woman aged 45 to 65 who had recovered from COVID-19. The source material was peripheral blood.

CDR3 in DNA: TGCGCCAGCAGCCCCCGGGAGGGTAATTCACCCCTCCACTTT. Translation: CASSPREGNSPLHF. The V call is TRBV4-1, the J call TRBJ1-6; no clear D gene. V gave up 4 bases and J gave up 6 bases, with 10 bases separating them. Germline-derived CDR1 and CDR2 are MGHRA and YSYEKL. The length of the CDR3 is 14 residues.